This is a list of T cell receptor beta chains from one sample in a study of T cell responses to AZD1222 COVID-19 vaccine. Some clones are missing from TCRdb's copy, which holds only in-frame ones; the method was immunoSEQ multiplex PCR. The data show 95,000 to 100,000 clones, about 92% seen once. Sequencing used peripheral blood, obtained on day 0 of AZD1222 vaccination. The origin of the receptors is an adult in good health. Both conserved end residues are part of each CDR3. The order of the fields is V gene, J gene, clone size, CDR3 protein. The size of a clone is reported for some rows only, either as once, few or many, or as a class for expanded clones.

V gene: TRBV2; J gene: TRBJ1-5; clone size: .; CDR3 protein: CASSEGPGGPSQPQHF
V gene: TRBV12-5; J gene: TRBJ2-7; clone size: .; CDR3 protein: CASGFGTSGGEQYF
V gene: TRBV6-2/TRBV6-3; J gene: TRBJ1-5; clone size: few; CDR3 protein: CASRQGANQPQHF
V gene: TRBV24-1; J gene: TRBJ1-6; clone size: .; CDR3 protein: CATSDLGDRGRTSPLHF
V gene: TRBV10-3; J gene: TRBJ1-1; clone size: .; CDR3 protein: CATGQGTEAFF
V gene: TRBV29-1; J gene: TRBJ2-7; clone size: .; CDR3 protein: CSVEVPGLFSYEQYF
V gene: TRBV12-3/TRBV12-4; J gene: TRBJ2-1; clone size: .; CDR3 protein: CASSLWKTEQFF
V gene: TRBV19; J gene: TRBJ2-1; clone size: .; CDR3 protein: CASSISAGGPDEQFF
V gene: TRBV6-2/TRBV6-3; J gene: TRBJ2-7; clone size: .; CDR3 protein: CASSHTYEQYF
V gene: TRBV29-1; J gene: TRBJ1-1; clone size: .; CDR3 protein: CSVDYQFTTEAFF
V gene: TRBV7-2; J gene: TRBJ1-1; clone size: .; CDR3 protein: CASSFPGRGNTEAFF
V gene: TRBV6-6; J gene: TRBJ2-5; clone size: .; CDR3 protein: CASSYSRDPWTQYF
V gene: TRBV19; J gene: TRBJ1-5; clone size: .; CDR3 protein: CASSIMLGSNQPQHF
V gene: TRBV4-1; J gene: TRBJ1-5; clone size: .; CDR3 protein: CASSAPEQPQHF
V gene: TRBV6-2/TRBV6-3; J gene: TRBJ2-2; clone size: once; CDR3 protein: CASSHWTSGLRYGELFF
V gene: TRBV11-2; J gene: TRBJ1-1; clone size: few; CDR3 protein: CASSLVDQTEAFF
V gene: TRBV30; J gene: TRBJ1-2; clone size: .; CDR3 protein: CAWSAPPGGYTF
V gene: TRBV30; J gene: TRBJ1-4; clone size: .; CDR3 protein: CAWKGRPNEKLFF
V gene: TRBV6-5; J gene: TRBJ2-7; clone size: .; CDR3 protein: CASSSYATDFYEQYF
V gene: TRBV19; J gene: TRBJ2-1; clone size: .; CDR3 protein: CASTRQRGGPSYNEQFF
V gene: TRBV7-9; J gene: TRBJ2-2; clone size: .; CDR3 protein: CASSPRRRNANTGELFF
V gene: TRBV7-9; J gene: TRBJ1-3; clone size: .; CDR3 protein: CASSLVAGASGNTIYF
V gene: TRBV19; J gene: TRBJ1-1; clone size: .; CDR3 protein: CASSIPTSFTEAFF
V gene: TRBV5-6; J gene: TRBJ2-7; clone size: .; CDR3 protein: CASSRSSHEQYF
V gene: TRBV6-5; J gene: TRBJ2-7; clone size: .; CDR3 protein: CASSPLPPYPEQYF
V gene: TRBV9; J gene: TRBJ1-3; clone size: .; CDR3 protein: CASSVEGRNTIYF
V gene: TRBV10-2; J gene: TRBJ2-3; clone size: .; CDR3 protein: CASKGAERNTDTQYF
V gene: TRBV29-1; J gene: TRBJ1-6; clone size: .; CDR3 protein: CSVRDSFNSPLHF
V gene: TRBV7-3; J gene: TRBJ2-2; clone size: .; CDR3 protein: CASSRDTANTGELFF
V gene: TRBV27; J gene: TRBJ1-2; clone size: .; CDR3 protein: CASSSDGPLYGYTF
V gene: TRBV10-3; J gene: TRBJ1-3; clone size: .; CDR3 protein: CAIRQGEPGNTIYF
V gene: TRBV27; J gene: TRBJ2-2; clone size: few; CDR3 protein: CASRPRGAGGGELFF
V gene: TRBV5-1; J gene: TRBJ1-6; clone size: .; CDR3 protein: CASSLAGNNSPLHF
V gene: TRBV5-1; J gene: TRBJ2-5; clone size: .; CDR3 protein: CASSLFDRMGETQYF
V gene: TRBV5-6; J gene: TRBJ1-2; clone size: .; CDR3 protein: CASSLLQGYNGYTF
V gene: TRBV9; J gene: TRBJ1-1; clone size: .; CDR3 protein: CASSPSNLNTEAFF
V gene: TRBV5-1; J gene: TRBJ2-6; clone size: .; CDR3 protein: CASSPAQGSSGANVLTF
V gene: TRBV18; J gene: TRBJ2-3; clone size: .; CDR3 protein: CASSPDADTQYF
V gene: TRBV6-5; J gene: TRBJ1-2; clone size: .; CDR3 protein: CASSYRVGGGNYGYTF
V gene: TRBV30; J gene: TRBJ1-3; clone size: .; CDR3 protein: CAWSVPPPSDSGNTIYF
V gene: TRBV3-1/TRBV3-2; J gene: TRBJ1-3; clone size: .; CDR3 protein: CASSQGRQLSGNTIYF
V gene: TRBV6-6; J gene: TRBJ2-7; clone size: once; CDR3 protein: CASSYVTSGTYEQYF
V gene: TRBV14; J gene: TRBJ2-7; clone size: few; CDR3 protein: CASSLSGTYYEQYF
V gene: TRBV9; J gene: TRBJ2-1; clone size: .; CDR3 protein: CASSIRGSSYNEQFF
V gene: TRBV27; J gene: TRBJ2-3; clone size: .; CDR3 protein: CASSFEPWGTQYF
V gene: TRBV14; J gene: TRBJ2-1; clone size: .; CDR3 protein: CASSRLAGSYNEQFF
V gene: TRBV2; J gene: TRBJ1-2; clone size: once; CDR3 protein: CASRMGPGYGYGYTF
V gene: TRBV3-1/TRBV3-2; J gene: TRBJ2-5; clone size: .; CDR3 protein: CASSQDTEGWETQYF
V gene: TRBV14; J gene: TRBJ2-7; clone size: .; CDR3 protein: CASSQEVIPYEQYF
V gene: TRBV19; J gene: TRBJ1-5; clone size: .; CDR3 protein: CASCGQGLNQPQHF
V gene: TRBV3-1/TRBV3-2; J gene: TRBJ2-2; clone size: .; CDR3 protein: CASSPGQGKTGELFF
V gene: TRBV5-1; J gene: TRBJ1-1; clone size: .; CDR3 protein: CASSPGDRPEAFF
V gene: TRBV3-1/TRBV3-2; J gene: TRBJ1-1; clone size: .; CDR3 protein: CASSKSTGNTEAFF
V gene: TRBV2; J gene: TRBJ1-5; clone size: .; CDR3 protein: CASSVSGGDQPQHF
V gene: TRBV28; J gene: TRBJ2-1; clone size: .; CDR3 protein: CASSSPSGIYNEQFF
V gene: TRBV7-9; J gene: TRBJ2-1; clone size: .; CDR3 protein: CASSLRGAEGNEQFF